The 18 T cell receptor beta chains presented below share a single source sample, sequenced in a study of T cells after yellow fever vaccination. TCRdb fed the 5' RACE reads into MiXCR, producing one record per CDR3 protein. Found here are hundreds of thousands of distinct CDR3 sequences, approximately 8% of them singletons; the top ten hold 3% to 3.5%. Material: CD4+ T cells sorted from PBMCs, obtained 5 days after the yellow fever booster vaccination. These receptor sequences come from a man between 18 and 29 years old who received the YFV17D yellow fever vaccine.

On this clonotype: An end of the junction does not agree with germline; a read error may underlie this. This chain uses TRBV5-4 with TRBJ1-1, with D possibly matching TRBD1 (5 bases). CDR1 is SGHNT, CDR2 YYREEE, per germline (reference sequence). The length of the CDR3 is 15 residues. Here the CDR3 reads CAGSLVGPVNTEAFF. The CDR3 DNA sequence: TGTGCCGGCAGCTTGGTGGGACCGGTGAACACTGAAGCTTTCTTT.

The rearrangement links TRBV20-1 to TRBJ1-5; D might be TRBD1 (6 bases). The CDR3 is made up of 13 amino acids. Trimming removed 5 bases from V and 3 bases from J, with 11 bases in between. The V gene's germline CDR1 is DFQATT and CDR2 SNEGSKA (reference sequence). This CDR3 reads CSAEDSNNQPQHF. The CDR3, as DNA: TGCAGTGCTGAGGACAGCAACAATCAGCCCCAGCATTTT.

This clonotype turned up a few times. V usage is TRBV7-9 and J usage is TRBJ2-1; the D gene is possibly TRBD2 (7 bases). The V gene's germline CDR1 is SEHNR and CDR2 FQNEAQ (reference sequence). The CDR3 extends over 17 amino acids. V gave up 3 bases and J gave up 0 bases, with 15 bases separating them. The CDR3 DNA reads TGTGCCAGCAGCTTTCGCGGGGGCCCTCCCTCCTACAATGAGCAGTTCTTC. Protein: CASSFRGGPPSYNEQFF. The full variable domain, with the rest looked up from reference TRBV7-9 and TRBJ2-1, is DTGVSQNPRHKITKRGQNVTFRCDPISEHNRLYWYRQTLGQGPEFLTYFQNEAQLEKSRLLSDRFSAERPKGSFSTLEIQRTEQGDSAMYLCASSFRGGPPSYNEQFFGPGTRLTVL.

This clonotype was detected ten times or more. V gene TRBV20-1 combines with J gene TRBJ1-4, with 11 bases identical to TRBD1. The CDR3 extends over 15 amino acids. The trim removed 6 bases at V and 8 bases at J, leaving 11 bases unmatched. The V gene's germline CDR1 is DFQATT and CDR2 SNEGSKA (reference sequence). CDR3 in amino acids: CSAHGQGAGGEKLFF. The CDR3 region has the DNA TGCAGTGCCCACGGACAGGGGGCGGGAGGCGAAAAACTGTTTTTT.

This clonotype was picked up a small number of times. J is TRBJ2-7 and V is TRBV7-2, with 8 bases identical to TRBD2. With V trimmed by 5 bases and J by 7 bases, 7 bases remained unmatched. The CDR3 is 13 amino acids. Germline assignment: CDR1 SGHTA and CDR2 FQGNSA. In DNA, the CDR3 is TGTGCCAGCAGCCGTAGCGGGATCGAAGAGCAGTACTTC. It translates to CASSRSGIEEQYF.

The CDR3 is CASRFKGTGGKNIQYF. DNA for the CDR3: TGTGCCAGCAGGTTTAAAGGGACAGGGGGAAAAAACATTCAGTACTTC. This rearrangement joins TRBV2 to TRBJ2-4, with 11 nucleotides matching TRBD1. Germline V CDR1 and CDR2: SNHLY, FYNNEI. This CDR3 has 16 amino acids. The V segment lost 6 bases and the J segment 4 bases; nucleotides outside the gene matches: 8. Full variable domain (outside the CDR3, taken from reference TRBV2 and TRBJ2-4): EPEVTQTPSHQVTQMGQEVILRCVPISNHLYFYWYRQILGQKVEFLVSFYNNEISEKSEIFDDQFSVERPDGSNFTLKIRSTKLEDSAMYFCASRFKGTGGKNIQYFGAGTRLSVL.

The V gene is TRBV7-2, the J gene TRBJ2-3; 8 bases match TRBD2. Germline lookup yields CDR1 SGHTA and CDR2 FQGNSA. J lost 5 bases, V lost 3 bases, and 13 bases had no gene match. This CDR3 spans 17 amino acids. The CDR3 sequence: CASSFLSSGGRGDTQYF. CDR3 bases: TGTGCCAGCAGCTTCCTCTCAAGCGGGGGCCGGGGAGATACGCAGTATTTT.

This clonotype has only a few counts. The rearrangement joins TRBV12-3 or TRBV12-4 to TRBJ1-4; the D gene is possibly TRBD1 (6 bases). There are 14 residues in the CDR3. V was shortened by 4 bases and J by 7 bases, with 13 bases between the two germline ends. The CDR3 nucleotides read TGTGCCAGCAGTTCCCAGGGGTACGGTGAAAAACTGTTTTTT. The encoded protein is CASSSQGYGEKLFF.

This chain uses TRBV4-3 with TRBJ1-2; D uncertain. Germline lookup yields CDR1 LGHNA and CDR2 YSLEER. The V and J ends lost 4 bases and 3 bases respectively, with 12 bases between them. The CDR3 runs to 14 residues. The CDR3 loop is CASSPPGLYYGYTF. The CDR3 DNA reads as TGCGCCAGCAGCCCCCCTGGCCTGTACTATGGCTACACCTTC.

The chain uses TRBV11-2 and TRBJ2-5; D may correspond to TRBD1 or TRBD2 (5 bases each). V gave up 0 bases and J gave up 0 bases, with 17 bases separating them. Germline V CDR1 and CDR2: SGHAT, FQNNGV. CDR3 length equals 18 residues. The CDR3: CASSLDHYGTSYQETQYF. CDR3 nucleotide sequence: TGTGCCAGCAGCTTAGATCATTACGGGACCTCGTACCAAGAGACCCAGTACTTC.

This clonotype appeared a few times. The chain combines TRBV10-3 with TRBJ1-2; no firm D call. The CDR3 consists of 15 residues. CDR1 is ENHRY and CDR2 is SYGVKD in the germline V gene. V lost 2 bases to trimming and J lost 4 bases, with 14 bases between them. CDR3 protein: CAISEGNDGPYGYTF. CDR3 nucleotide sequence: TGTGCCATCAGTGAGGGGAACGACGGACCCTATGGCTACACCTTC.

This clonotype was counted a few times. The chain joins TRBV12-3 or TRBV12-4 to TRBJ1-6; D is uncertain. Trimming shortened V by 6 bases and J by 9 bases, and 12 bases separated the two germline ends. CDR3 size: 13 residues. In DNA, the CDR3 is TGTGCCAGCAGCCCCACTTTCCGTTCACCCCTCCACTTT. Amino acids: CASSPTFRSPLHF.

This clonotype was detected many times. The rearrangement links TRBV6-2 or TRBV6-3 to TRBJ2-5, with 9 nucleotides matching TRBD2. CDR1 is MNHEY and CDR2 is SVGEGT in the germline V gene. CDR3 length equals 16 residues. V was pared by 5 bases and J by 1 base, with 8 bases of the junction left unmatched. The CDR3 bases are TGTGCCAGCAGTCCCTGGGCTAGCGGGGCCCAAGAGACCCAGTACTTC. Its translation: CASSPWASGAQETQYF.

This clonotype turned up a few times. J is TRBJ1-1 and V is TRBV6-1, with D uncertain. Looked up from germline, CDR1 is MNHNS and CDR2 is SASEGT. The CDR3 is made up of 13 amino acids. Trimming took off 7 bases at V and 1 base at J, with 10 bases between the two ends. For the CDR3, the DNA is TGTGCCAGCATGGCGAGAGAGAACACTGAAGCTTTCTTT. Translation gives CASMARENTEAFF.

This clonotype has at least ten counts. V gene TRBV19 combines with J gene TRBJ1-5; 7 bases align to TRBD1. This CDR3 comprises 13 residues. Germline V gives CDR1 LNHDA, CDR2 SQIVND (reference sequence). V was clipped by 5 bases and J by 3 bases; unmatched bases: 1. The CDR3 coding sequence is TGTGCCAGTAGTGGGACAGCCAATCAGCCCCAGCATTTT. It codes for CASSGTANQPQHF.

The chain recombines TRBV11-2 with TRBJ2-4, with TRBD1 matching over 10 bases. Germline CDR1 SGHAT, CDR2 FQNNGV. The CDR3 has 14 amino acids. Losses at the gene ends were 3 bases for V and 7 bases for J; bases not matched to a gene: 3. The CDR3 is CASSFGTGDNIQYF. In nucleotides, the CDR3 is TGTGCCAGCAGCTTCGGGACAGGGGATAACATTCAGTACTTC.

The gene calls are TRBV6-1 and TRBJ1-2, with 10 bases that match TRBD1. The CDR3 sequence is 13 residues long. Germline CDR1 is MNHNS and CDR2 is SASEGT. Trimming cost V 7 bases and J 6 bases; bases outside gene matches: 5. The CDR3 loop reads CASNLGTGDGYTF. CDR3 coding DNA: TGTGCCAGCAACCTCGGGACAGGGGATGGCTACACCTTC.

This clonotype was observed a few times. The chain couples TRBV29-1 to TRBJ2-5, with D possibly TRBD1 on 6 matching bases. From germline, CDR1 is SQVTM and CDR2 ANQGSEA. V dropped 5 bases and J dropped 4 bases, with 14 bases sitting between them. The CDR3 has 13 residues. CDR3 loop: CSVTDRTAETQYF. The CDR3 coding sequence is TGCAGCGTTACCGACAGGACGGCAGAGACCCAGTACTTC.